Detailed here is one T cell receptor beta chain. Through a sample-barcoded 5' primer and a J-beta primer mix, a second PCR was run for about 6 to 12 cycles. TCRdb reprocessed the 5' RACE reads with MiXCR, giving one entry per CDR3 protein. The sample carries about 640,000 distinct CDR3 sequences, around three fifths recorded once. The sample originates from a study of blood T cells in healthy people across ages. What was sequenced was blood. This TCR was recovered from a man between 60 and 70 years old in good health.

The CDR3 bases are TGTGCCAGCAGCCATGATGGGACAGGGGCAATCAATCAGCCCCAGCATTTT. It is translated as CASSHDGTGAINQPQHF. The chain links TRBV4-2 to TRBJ1-5; 10 bases agree with TRBD1. CDR3 length: 17 residues. Losses at the gene ends were 3 bases for V and 3 bases for J; bases not matched to a gene: 8. The germline V gene encodes CDR1 LGHNA and CDR2 YNFKEQ.